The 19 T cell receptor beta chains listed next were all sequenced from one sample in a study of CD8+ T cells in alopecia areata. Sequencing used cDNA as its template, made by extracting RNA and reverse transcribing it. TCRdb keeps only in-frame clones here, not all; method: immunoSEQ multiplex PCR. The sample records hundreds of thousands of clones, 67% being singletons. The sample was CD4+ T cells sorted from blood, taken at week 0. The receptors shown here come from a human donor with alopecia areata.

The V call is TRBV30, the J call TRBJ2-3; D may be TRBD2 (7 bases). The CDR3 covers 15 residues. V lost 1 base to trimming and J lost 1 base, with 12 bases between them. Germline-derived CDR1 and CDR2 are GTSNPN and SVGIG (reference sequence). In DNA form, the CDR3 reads TGTGCCTGGAGTGGTTGGGGGGGCGGCACAGATACGCAGTATTTT. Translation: CAWSGWGGGTDTQYF.

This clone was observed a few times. As DNA, the CDR3 is TGTGCCTGGAGTGCGTACAGAGTGAACACTGAAGCTTTCTTT. This codes for CAWSAYRVNTEAFF. The rearrangement links TRBV30 to TRBJ1-1; D call uncertain. Looked up from germline, CDR1 is GTSNPN and CDR2 is SVGIG (reference sequence). Deletions cut 1 base from V and 0 bases from J, with 9 bases between. The CDR3 has 14 amino acids.

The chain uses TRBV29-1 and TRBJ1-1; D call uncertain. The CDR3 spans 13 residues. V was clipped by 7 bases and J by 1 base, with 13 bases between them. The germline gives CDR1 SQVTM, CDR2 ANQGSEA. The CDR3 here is CSATPAGNTEAFF. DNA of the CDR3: TGCAGCGCTACCCCGGCGGGGAACACTGAAGCTTTCTTT.

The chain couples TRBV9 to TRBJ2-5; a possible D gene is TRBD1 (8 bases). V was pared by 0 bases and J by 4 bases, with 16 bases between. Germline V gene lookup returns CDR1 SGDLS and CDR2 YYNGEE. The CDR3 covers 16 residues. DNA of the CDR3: TGTGCCAGCAGCGTAGGAGAGACAGGGGAGGGAGAGACCCAGTACTTC. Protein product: CASSVGETGEGETQYF.

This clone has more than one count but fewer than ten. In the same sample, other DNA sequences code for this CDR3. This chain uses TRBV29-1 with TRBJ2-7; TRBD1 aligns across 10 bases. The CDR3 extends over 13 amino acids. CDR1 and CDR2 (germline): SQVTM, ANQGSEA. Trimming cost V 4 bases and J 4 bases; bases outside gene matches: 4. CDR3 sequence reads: CSVVGTGAYEQYF. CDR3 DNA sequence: TGCAGCGTTGTCGGGACAGGGGCTTACGAGCAGTACTTC.

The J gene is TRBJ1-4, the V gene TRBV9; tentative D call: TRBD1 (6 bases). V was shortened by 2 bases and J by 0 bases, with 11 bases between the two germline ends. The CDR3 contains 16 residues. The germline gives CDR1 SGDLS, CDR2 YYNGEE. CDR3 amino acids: CASSVTTGPTNEKLFF. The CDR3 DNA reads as TGTGCCAGCAGCGTGACAACAGGGCCAACTAATGAAAAACTGTTTTTT.

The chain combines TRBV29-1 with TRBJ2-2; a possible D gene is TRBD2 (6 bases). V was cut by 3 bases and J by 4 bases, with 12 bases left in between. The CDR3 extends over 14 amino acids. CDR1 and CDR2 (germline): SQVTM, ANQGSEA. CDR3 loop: CSVDGGRSTGELFF. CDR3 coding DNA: TGCAGCGTTGATGGGGGGAGGTCCACCGGGGAGCTGTTTTTT.

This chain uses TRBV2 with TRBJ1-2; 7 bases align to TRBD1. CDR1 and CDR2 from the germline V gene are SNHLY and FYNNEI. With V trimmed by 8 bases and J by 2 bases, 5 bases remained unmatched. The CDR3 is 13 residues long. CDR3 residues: CASQTGPNYGYTF. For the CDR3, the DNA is TGTGCCAGCCAGACAGGGCCCAACTATGGCTACACCTTC.

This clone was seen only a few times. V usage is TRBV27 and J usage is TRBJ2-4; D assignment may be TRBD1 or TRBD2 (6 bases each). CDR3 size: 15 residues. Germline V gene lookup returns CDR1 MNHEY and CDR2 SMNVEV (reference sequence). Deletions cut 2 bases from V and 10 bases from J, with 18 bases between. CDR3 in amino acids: CASSLNRGLNGIQYF. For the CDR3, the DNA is TGTGCCAGCAGTTTAAATCGGGGGCTCAATGGGATTCAGTACTTC.

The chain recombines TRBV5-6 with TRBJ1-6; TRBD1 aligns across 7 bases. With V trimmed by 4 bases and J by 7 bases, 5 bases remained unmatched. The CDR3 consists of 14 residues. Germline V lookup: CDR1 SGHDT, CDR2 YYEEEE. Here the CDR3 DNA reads TGTGCCAGCAGCCCCCGACAGGGAAATTCACCCCTCCACTTT. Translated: CASSPRQGNSPLHF.

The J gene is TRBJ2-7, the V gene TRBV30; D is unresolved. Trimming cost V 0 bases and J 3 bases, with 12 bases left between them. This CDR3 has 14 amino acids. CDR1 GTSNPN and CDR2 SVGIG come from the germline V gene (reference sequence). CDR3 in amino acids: CAWSVVDRSYEQYF. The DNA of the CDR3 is TGTGCCTGGAGTGTTGTGGACCGGAGCTACGAGCAGTACTTC.

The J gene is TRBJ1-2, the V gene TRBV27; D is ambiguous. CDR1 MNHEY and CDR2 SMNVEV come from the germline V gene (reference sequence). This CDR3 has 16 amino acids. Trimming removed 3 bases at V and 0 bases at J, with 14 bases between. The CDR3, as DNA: TGTGCCAGCAGTTTGTCGGGCAGGAGAGCTAACTATGGCTACACCTTC. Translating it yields CASSLSGRRANYGYTF.

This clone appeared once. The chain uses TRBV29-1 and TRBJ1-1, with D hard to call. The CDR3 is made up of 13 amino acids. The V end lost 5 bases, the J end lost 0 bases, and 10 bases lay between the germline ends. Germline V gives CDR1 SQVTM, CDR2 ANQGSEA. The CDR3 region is CSVTRTVNTEAFF. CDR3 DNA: TGCAGCGTTACCAGGACGGTGAACACTGAAGCTTTCTTT.

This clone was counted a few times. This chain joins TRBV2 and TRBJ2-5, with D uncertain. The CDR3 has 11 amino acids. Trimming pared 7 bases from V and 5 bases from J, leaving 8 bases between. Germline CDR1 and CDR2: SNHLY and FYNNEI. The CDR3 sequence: CASNNLETQYF. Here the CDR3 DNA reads TGTGCCAGCAACAACCTGGAGACCCAGTACTTC.

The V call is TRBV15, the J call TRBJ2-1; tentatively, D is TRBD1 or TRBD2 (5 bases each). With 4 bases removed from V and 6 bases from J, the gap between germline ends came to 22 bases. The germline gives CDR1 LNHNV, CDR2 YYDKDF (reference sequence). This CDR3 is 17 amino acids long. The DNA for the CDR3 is TGTGCCACCAGCAAAACCGGGAAATACTCCGGGGCCAATGAGCAGTTCTTC. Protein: CATSKTGKYSGANEQFF.

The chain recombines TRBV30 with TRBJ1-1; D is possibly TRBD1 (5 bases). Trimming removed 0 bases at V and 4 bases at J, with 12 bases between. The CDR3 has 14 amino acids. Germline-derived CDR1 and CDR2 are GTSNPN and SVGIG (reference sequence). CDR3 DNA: TGTGCCTGGAGTGTAGCAGGGCGGGTCACTGAAGCTTTCTTT. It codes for CAWSVAGRVTEAFF.

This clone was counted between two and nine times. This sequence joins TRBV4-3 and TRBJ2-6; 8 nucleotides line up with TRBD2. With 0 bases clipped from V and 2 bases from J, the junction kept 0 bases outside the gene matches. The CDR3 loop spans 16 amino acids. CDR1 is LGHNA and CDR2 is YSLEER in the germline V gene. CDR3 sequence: CASSQDGGAGANVLTF. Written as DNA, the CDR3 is TGCGCCAGCAGCCAAGACGGGGGGGCTGGGGCCAACGTCCTGACTTTC.

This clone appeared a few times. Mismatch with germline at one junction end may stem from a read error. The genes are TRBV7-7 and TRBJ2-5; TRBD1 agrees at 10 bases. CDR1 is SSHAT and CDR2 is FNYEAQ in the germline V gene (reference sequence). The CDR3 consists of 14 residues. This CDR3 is CASSPGTGVETQYF. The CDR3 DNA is TGTGCTAGCAGCCCCGGGACAGGGGTAGAGACCCAGTACTTC.

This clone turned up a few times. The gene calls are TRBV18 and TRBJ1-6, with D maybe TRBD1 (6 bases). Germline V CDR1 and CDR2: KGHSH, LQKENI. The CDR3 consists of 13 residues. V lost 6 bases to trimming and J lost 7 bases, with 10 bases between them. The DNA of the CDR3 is TGTGCCAGCTCTGGACAGTCAAATTCACCCCTCCACTTT. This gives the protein CASSGQSNSPLHF.